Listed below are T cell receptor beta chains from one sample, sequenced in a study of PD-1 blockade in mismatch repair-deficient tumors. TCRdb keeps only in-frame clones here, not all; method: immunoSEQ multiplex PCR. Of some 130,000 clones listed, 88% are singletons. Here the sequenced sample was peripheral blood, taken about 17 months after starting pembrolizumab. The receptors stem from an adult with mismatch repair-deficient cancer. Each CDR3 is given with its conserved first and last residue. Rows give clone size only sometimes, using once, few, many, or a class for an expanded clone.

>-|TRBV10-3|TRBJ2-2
CAANAGGIGELFF
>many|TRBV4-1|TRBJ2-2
CASSQVEVTSGSTNTGELFF
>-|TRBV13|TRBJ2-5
CASSPGVSAQYF
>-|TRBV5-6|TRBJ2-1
CASSRDPNEQFF
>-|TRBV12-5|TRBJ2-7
CASGPHPQEQYF
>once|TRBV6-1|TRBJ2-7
CASRELFDEQYF
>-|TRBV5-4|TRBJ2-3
CASSPGTSGIDTQYF
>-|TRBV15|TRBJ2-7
CATSRGPGQGTPYEQYF
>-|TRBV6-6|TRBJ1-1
CASSWGSDEAFF
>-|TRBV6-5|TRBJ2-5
CASSYSKEETQYF
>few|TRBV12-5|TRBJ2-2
CASEMGTGELFF
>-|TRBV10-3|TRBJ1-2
CAISDLGTDGYTF
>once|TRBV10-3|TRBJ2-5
CAISEDTQETQYF
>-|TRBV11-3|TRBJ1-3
CASSYGGGNTIYF
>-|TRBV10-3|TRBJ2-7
CAISDRDRGFYEQYF
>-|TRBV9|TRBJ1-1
CASGGKNTEAFF
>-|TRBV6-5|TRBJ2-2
CASSYIQSTGELFF
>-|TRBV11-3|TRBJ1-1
CASSPLGQSNTEAFF
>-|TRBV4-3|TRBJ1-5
CASSLYRDGNQPQHF
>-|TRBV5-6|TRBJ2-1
CASSALDRVSYNEQFF
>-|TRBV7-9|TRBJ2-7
CASSPREGQGVYEQYF
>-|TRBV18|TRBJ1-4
CASSPPATGNEKLFF
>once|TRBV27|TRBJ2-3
CASSPVDGTDTQYF
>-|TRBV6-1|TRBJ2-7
CASSEAGWGQGSYEQYF
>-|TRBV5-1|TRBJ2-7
CASSLARDRDYEQYF
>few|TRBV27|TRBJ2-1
CASSRGRVWLF